The present T cell receptor beta chain was sequenced within a study of blood T cell repertoires in COVID-19. Overall study: Sample material is recorded as cDNA or gDNA derived from T cells, B-cell-depleted T cells, or PBMCs.

In the study's own analysis: Reference gene primer amplification in the assay estimated nucleated cell counts. Here immunoSEQ multiplex PCR was the method, and the copy in TCRdb shows in-frame clones only, minus some. V and J calls plus clone size are reproduced from that table; the DNA served to infer D and trimming. Of 150,000 or so clones listed, approximately 82% are singletons. Adults between roughly 18 and 89 years of age took part from under 25 US areas. Donors in Cohort 3 counted as recovered after two negative PCRs, clearance, or symptom resolution. This receptor was identified in a man aged 45 to 65 who had recovered from COVID-19. Sequences were obtained from PBMCs or T cells enriched from blood (not recorded which).

The CDR3 DNA reads as TGTGCCAGCAGCTTGCCAGGGTCCCACGAGCAGTACTTC. It translates to CASSLPGSHEQYF. This sequence joins TRBV5-4 and TRBJ2-7; weak D call: TRBD1 (5 bases). The CDR3 runs to 13 residues. Per germline, CDR1 SGHNT and CDR2 YYREEE (reference sequence). Trimming took off 1 base at V and 5 bases at J, with 10 bases between the two ends.